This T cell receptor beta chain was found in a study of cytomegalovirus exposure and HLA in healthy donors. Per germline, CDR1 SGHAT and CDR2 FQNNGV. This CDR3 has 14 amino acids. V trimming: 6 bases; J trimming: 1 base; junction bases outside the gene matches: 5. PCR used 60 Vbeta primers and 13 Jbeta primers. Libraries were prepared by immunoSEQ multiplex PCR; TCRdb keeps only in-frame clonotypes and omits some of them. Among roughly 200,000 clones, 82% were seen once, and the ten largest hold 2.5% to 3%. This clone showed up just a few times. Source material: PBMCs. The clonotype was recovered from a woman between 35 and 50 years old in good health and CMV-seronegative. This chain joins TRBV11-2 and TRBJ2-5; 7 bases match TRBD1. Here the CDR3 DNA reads TGTGCCAGCAGGAGGACAGGCAGCCAAGAGACCCAGTACTTC. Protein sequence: CASRRTGSQETQYF.